This T cell receptor beta chain comes out of a study of T cells in localized non-small cell lung cancer (dated by TCRdb to 2018 to 2021). Turning to the overall study: Comparing tumors with uninvolved tumor-adjacent lungs, the study looked at the T cell repertoires of 236 patients with early-stage NSCLC. The cohort comprised some 220 treatment-naïve NSCLC patients with resected, localized lung tumors. Of the NSCLC patients, around 130 were male and 107 were female, and the mean age was about 69 years. The investigation overall reported the following: Because of the exploratory design, TCR variables were selected using unadjusted p-values without false-discovery rate correction. Uninvolved tumor-adjacent lung showed the highest T cell clonality, higher than tumor, which suggests more focused antigenic responses in the uninvolved tumor-adjacent lung. Because multi-region sequencing of the tumors was not done, intratumor heterogeneity could not be ruled out. Of the top 100 tumor clones, a median of approximately 60 were detected in paired uninvolved adjacent lung; approximately 28 were also among that lung's top 100. Higher T cell density in blood was associated with longer overall survival, whereas higher clonality in adjacent lung was associated with shorter survival.

The CDR3 spans 14 residues, from the cysteine through the phenylalanine. Solely the CDR3 DNA is kept, with 42 bases framed from the first base. CDR1 and CDR2, per the germline V gene, are MDHEN and SYDVKM. V lost 7 bases and J lost 0 bases, and the count of bases not matched to a germline gene is 1. In the case of this clone: The antigen this receptor binds is unknown. No quality values exist for individual bases; no much larger clone is one base distant.

TCR beta CDR3 regions were sequenced from DNA using the immunoSEQ Assay. From the authors' description of their analysis: To compute T cell density, TCR beta template counts were normalized to usable DNA, which was estimated by amplifying housekeeping genes. Using the preseqR package, richness was estimated by extrapolating to 120,000 templates for tissue samples and 400,000 templates for PBMC samples. Clonality was defined by subtracting Pielou's evenness from one. Differential abundance testing on productive amino-acid clonotypes, with a minimum total count of 5 and an alpha of 0.1, was used to identify tissue-enriched TCRs. The Jaccard Index and the Morisita Overlap Index were used to measure how much the repertoires overlapped between compartments. GLIPH grouped TCR beta CDR3s together with public tetramer-defined viral CDR3s, and a viral motif had to include at least three viral sequences and show V-gene enrichment. In its TCRdb copy, this immuneACCESS table keeps in-frame sequences only and misses some clones. Where compared with another copy, unresolved V genes explain less than half of these, and the others have no known cause. V, J and clone size derive from that table, while D and trimming were established from the DNA sequence. The sample contains about 28,000 clones, about 90% of them found a single time. The ten largest clones represent 4% to 5% of the sample.

At diagnosis, tumor, uninvolved tumor-adjacent lung and peripheral blood were collected and then preserved as a mix of FFPE and fresh-frozen material. For TCR repertoire profiling, the blood samples were analyzed as peripheral blood mononuclear cells. The specimen comprised peripheral blood mononuclear cells, sampled before any cancer treatment. The rearranged segments are TRBV28 and TRBJ1-3; 9 of the junction bases match TRBD1. This clonotype was sampled from a woman aged 35 to 70 with stage III lung adenocarcinoma. CDR3 reads: CASMTGGSGNTIYF. The DNA sequence is given as TGTGCCAGCATGACAGGGGGCTCTGGAAACACCATATATTTT.